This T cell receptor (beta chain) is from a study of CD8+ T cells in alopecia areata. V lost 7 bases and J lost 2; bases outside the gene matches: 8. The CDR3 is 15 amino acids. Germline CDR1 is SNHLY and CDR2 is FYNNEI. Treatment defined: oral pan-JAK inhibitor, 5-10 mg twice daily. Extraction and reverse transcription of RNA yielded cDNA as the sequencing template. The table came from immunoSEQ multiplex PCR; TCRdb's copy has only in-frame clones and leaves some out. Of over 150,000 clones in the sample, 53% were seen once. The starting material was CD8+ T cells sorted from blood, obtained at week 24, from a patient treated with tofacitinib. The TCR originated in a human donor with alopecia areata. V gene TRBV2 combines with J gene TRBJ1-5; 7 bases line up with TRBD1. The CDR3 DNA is TGTGCCAGCACGGAAGGGGGCCGGGGCAATCAGCCCCAGCATTTT. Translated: CASTEGGRGNQPQHF.